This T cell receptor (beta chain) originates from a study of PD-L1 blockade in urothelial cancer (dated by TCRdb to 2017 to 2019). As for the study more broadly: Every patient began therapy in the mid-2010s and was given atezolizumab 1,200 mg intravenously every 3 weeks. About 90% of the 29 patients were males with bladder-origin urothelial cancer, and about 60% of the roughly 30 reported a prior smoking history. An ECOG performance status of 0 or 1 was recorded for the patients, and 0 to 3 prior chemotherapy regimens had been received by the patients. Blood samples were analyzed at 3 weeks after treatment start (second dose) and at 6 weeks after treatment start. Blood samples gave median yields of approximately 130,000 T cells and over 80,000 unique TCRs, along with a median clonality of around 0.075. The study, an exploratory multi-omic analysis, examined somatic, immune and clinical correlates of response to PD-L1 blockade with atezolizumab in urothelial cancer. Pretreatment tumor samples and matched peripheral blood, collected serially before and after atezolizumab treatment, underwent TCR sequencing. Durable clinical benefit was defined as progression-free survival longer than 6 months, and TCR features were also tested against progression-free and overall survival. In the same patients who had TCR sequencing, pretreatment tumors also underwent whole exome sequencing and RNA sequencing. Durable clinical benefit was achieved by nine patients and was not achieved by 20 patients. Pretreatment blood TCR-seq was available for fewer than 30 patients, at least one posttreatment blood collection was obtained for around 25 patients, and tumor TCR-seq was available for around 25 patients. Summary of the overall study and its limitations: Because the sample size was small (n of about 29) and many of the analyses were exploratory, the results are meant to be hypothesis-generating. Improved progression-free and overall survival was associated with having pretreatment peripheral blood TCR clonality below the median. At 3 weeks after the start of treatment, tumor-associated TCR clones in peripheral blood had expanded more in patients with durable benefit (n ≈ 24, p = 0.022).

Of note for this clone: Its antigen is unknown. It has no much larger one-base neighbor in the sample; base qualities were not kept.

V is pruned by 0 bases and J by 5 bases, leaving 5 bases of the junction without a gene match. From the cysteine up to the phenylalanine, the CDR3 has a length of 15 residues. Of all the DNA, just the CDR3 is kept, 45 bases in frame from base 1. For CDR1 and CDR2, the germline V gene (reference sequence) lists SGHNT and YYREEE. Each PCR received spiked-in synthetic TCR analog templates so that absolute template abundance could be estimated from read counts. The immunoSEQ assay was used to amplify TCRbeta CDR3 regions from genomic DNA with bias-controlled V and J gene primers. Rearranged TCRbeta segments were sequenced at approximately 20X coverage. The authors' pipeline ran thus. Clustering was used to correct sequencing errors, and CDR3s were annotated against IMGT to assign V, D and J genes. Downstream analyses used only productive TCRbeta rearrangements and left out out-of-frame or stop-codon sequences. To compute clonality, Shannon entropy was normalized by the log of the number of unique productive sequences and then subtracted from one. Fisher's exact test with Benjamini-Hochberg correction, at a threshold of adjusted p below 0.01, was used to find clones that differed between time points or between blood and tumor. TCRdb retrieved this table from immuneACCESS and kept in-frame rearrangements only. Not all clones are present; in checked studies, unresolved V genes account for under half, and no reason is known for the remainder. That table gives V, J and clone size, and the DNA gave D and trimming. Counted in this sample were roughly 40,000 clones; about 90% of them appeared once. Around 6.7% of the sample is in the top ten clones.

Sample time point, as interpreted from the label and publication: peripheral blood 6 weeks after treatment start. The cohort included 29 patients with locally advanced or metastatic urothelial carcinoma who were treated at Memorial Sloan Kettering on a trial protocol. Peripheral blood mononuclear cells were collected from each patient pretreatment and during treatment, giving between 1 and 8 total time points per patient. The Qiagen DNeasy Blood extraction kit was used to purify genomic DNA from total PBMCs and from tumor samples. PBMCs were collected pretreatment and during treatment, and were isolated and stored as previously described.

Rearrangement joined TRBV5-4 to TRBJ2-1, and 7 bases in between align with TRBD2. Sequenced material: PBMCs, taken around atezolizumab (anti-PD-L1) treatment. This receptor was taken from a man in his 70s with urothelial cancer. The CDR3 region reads CASSLASGGNNEQFF. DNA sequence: TGTGCCAGCAGCTTGGCTAGCGGAGGGAACAATGAGCAGTTCTTC.